This TCR beta chain comes out of a study of blood T cell repertoires in COVID-19. The wider study: T cells, B-cell-depleted T cells, or PBMCs supplied cDNA or gDNA.

TCRdb's copy holds only in-frame clones and misses some; the assay was immunoSEQ multiplex PCR. The sample records fewer than 400,000 clones, about 89% being singletons. Assignment of participants to cohorts was predicated upon participant-reported clinical history. Recovered status in Cohort 3 required two negative PCRs, clearance, or symptom resolution. The germline V gene encodes CDR1 SGHRS and CDR2 YFSETQ. V was cut by 2 bases and J by 0 bases, with 9 bases left in between. The CDR3 loop spans 14 amino acids. Sequencing used PBMCs or T cells enriched from blood (not recorded which). J is TRBJ2-7 and V is TRBV5-1; D remains unclear. This receptor was identified in a man aged 55-75 years who had recovered from COVID-19. The CDR3 reads CASSFLTDSYEQYF. CDR3 coding DNA: TGCGCCAGCAGCTTCTTAACAGACTCCTACGAGCAGTACTTC.